Following are 30 T cell receptor beta chains from one sample sequenced in a study of blood T cell repertoires in COVID-19. TCRdb's table, derived via immunoSEQ multiplex PCR, lists solely in-frame clones and lacks some. Seen here are about 500,000 clones, 80% to 90% observed once, and the top ten hold 0.7% to 1%. The sequenced sample consisted of peripheral blood. The source of these receptors is a man aged 18-30 years with COVID-19, enrolled during active disease.

This chain joins TRBV6-5 and TRBJ1-1; no clear D. There are 12 residues in the CDR3. Between the trimmed V and J ends, which lost 7 bases and 3 bases, there was a span of 9 bases. Germline loops: CDR1 MNHEY, CDR2 SVGAGI. The CDR3 sequence: CASKAGYTEAFF. The CDR3 DNA follows: TGTGCCAGCAAAGCGGGGTACACTGAAGCTTTCTTT.

The V call is TRBV4-1, the J call TRBJ2-7; D remains ambiguous. The CDR3 loop spans 16 amino acids. In germline, CDR1 is MGHRA, CDR2 YSYEKL. The V end lost 0 bases, the J end lost 2 bases, and 14 bases lay between the germline ends. The CDR3 DNA reads TGCGCCAGCAGCCAAGACTATCTTGTCCAAGCCTACGAGCAGTACTTC. Residues: CASSQDYLVQAYEQYF.

About this clone itself: A read error may produce the germline difference seen at one junction end. The chain couples TRBV19 to TRBJ2-7; tentatively, D is TRBD2 (6 bases). CDR1 and CDR2 from the germline V gene are LNHDA and SQIVND (reference sequence). CDR3 length: 12 amino acids. The chain's CDR3 is CRLGVLAEEQYF. CDR3 in DNA: TGCCGACTGGGAGTACTAGCAGAAGAGCAGTACTTC.

The chain links TRBV29-1 to TRBJ1-1; D perhaps matches TRBD1 (6 bases). Germline V lookup: CDR1 SQVTM, CDR2 ANQGSEA. Deletions cut 4 bases from V and 5 bases from J, with 17 bases between. This CDR3 region has 14 residues. The CDR3 DNA reads as TGCAGCGTTGTAGTACAGGGTGGTATAACTGAAGCTTTCTTT. It translates to CSVVVQGGITEAFF.

The chain employs TRBV18 and TRBJ2-7, with 7 bases matching TRBD1. The CDR3 sequence is 14 residues long. Germline CDR1 is KGHSH and CDR2 is LQKENI. V shed 3 bases and J 5 bases; nucleotides not matched to a gene: 7. In nucleotides, the CDR3 is TGTGCCAGCTCACCTATCGACAGGGTTCACGAGCAGTACTTC. This encodes CASSPIDRVHEQYF.

This sequence joins TRBV7-6 and TRBJ2-1; 11 nucleotides align to TRBD2. V shed 5 bases and J 9 bases; nucleotides not matched to a gene: 0. Per germline, CDR1 SGHVS and CDR2 FNYEAQ. The CDR3 is 12 amino acids. The CDR3 sequence is CASSTSGSEQFF. CDR3 sequence (DNA): TGTGCCAGCAGCACTAGCGGGAGTGAGCAGTTCTTC.

The chain employs TRBV21-1 and TRBJ1-2; the D call TRBD1 from the table was never checked on the DNA. TRBV21-1 is listed as a pseudogene. CDR3 size: 12 residues. CDR3 region: CASSKSKGIYTF. The CDR3 DNA reads TGTGCCAGCAGCAAAAGTAAGGGGATCTACACCTTC.

The rearrangement uses TRBV6-6 and TRBJ2-2; 7 nucleotides line up with TRBD2. The V gene's germline CDR1 is MNHNY and CDR2 SVGAGI (reference sequence). CDR3 size: 15 residues. V lost 7 bases and J lost 5; bases outside the gene matches: 10. CDR3 sequence reads: CASTVAGVVTGELFF. CDR3 in DNA: TGTGCCAGCACGGTGGCGGGGGTAGTGACCGGGGAGCTGTTTTTT.

This clone was recorded a few times. The rearrangement links TRBV2 to TRBJ2-7; 7 positions match TRBD1. After removal of 5 bases from V and 0 bases from J, the junction contained 7 bases not matched to a gene. The CDR3 covers 15 residues. Germline V lookup: CDR1 SNHLY, CDR2 FYNNEI. CDR3: CASSLRQGPSYEQYF. CDR3 coding DNA: TGTGCCAGCAGTCTTAGACAGGGCCCCTCCTACGAGCAGTACTTC.

In this sample, this clone turned up a few times. The chain uses TRBV5-4 and TRBJ2-2; 8 positions match TRBD1. After removal of 0 bases from V and 4 bases from J, the junction contained 2 bases not matched to a gene. CDR1 and CDR2 (germline): SGHNT, YYREEE (reference sequence). The CDR3 sequence is 15 residues long. The CDR3 loop reads CASSLAGGFTGELFF. The CDR3 DNA is TGTGCCAGCAGCTTGGCAGGGGGCTTCACCGGGGAGCTGTTTTTT. Together with reference TRBV5-4 and TRBJ2-2, the CDR3 gives the full variable domain: ETGVTQSPTHLIKTRGQQVTLRCSSQSGHNTVSWYQQALGQGPQFIFQYYREEENGRGNFPPRFSGLQFPNYSSELNVNALELDDSALYLCASSLAGGFTGELFFGEGSRLTVL.

The chain carries TRBV27 and TRBJ2-5; the D gene is possibly TRBD2 (6 bases). This CDR3 is built from 13 residues. Trimming stripped 5 bases from V and 13 bases from J, with 20 bases between. Germline V CDR1 and CDR2: MNHEY, SMNVEV (reference sequence). CDR3 loop: CASSPGTLTERYF. CDR3 nucleotide sequence: TGTGCCAGCAGTCCCGGGACTCTGACTGAAAGGTACTTC.

J is TRBJ1-1 and V is TRBV5-5; D is ambiguous. Germline V lookup: CDR1 SGHKS, CDR2 YYEKEE (reference sequence). The CDR3 has 14 amino acids. Trimming removed 1 base at V and 1 base at J, with 8 bases between. CDR3 nucleotide sequence: TGTGCCAGCAGCTTGACAGTGCCGAACACTGAAGCTTTCTTT. Its protein product is CASSLTVPNTEAFF.

This chain uses TRBV6-1 with TRBJ2-3; D perhaps matches TRBD2 (5 bases). The V gene's germline CDR1 is MNHNS and CDR2 SASEGT. The CDR3 runs 17 residues. V was trimmed by 4 bases and J by 0 bases, leaving 17 bases between them. CDR3 nucleotides: TGTGCCAGCAGTGGAGGAAGGAGGAGCAGTAGCACAGATACGCAGTATTTT. Its translation: CASSGGRRSSSTDTQYF.

V usage is TRBV5-1 and J usage is TRBJ2-3, with D uncertain. The V end lost 0 bases, the J end lost 4 bases, and 18 bases lay between the germline ends. The length of the CDR3 is 17 residues. Germline V gives CDR1 SGHRS, CDR2 YFSETQ. CDR3 sequence: CASSLERSMKLPDTQYF. DNA of the CDR3: TGCGCCAGCAGCTTGGAACGGTCGATGAAGCTCCCAGATACGCAGTATTTT.

This chain uses TRBV7-2 with TRBJ2-1; 11 positions agree with TRBD1. From germline, CDR1 is SGHTA and CDR2 FQGNSA. The trim removed 3 bases at V and 4 bases at J, leaving 8 bases unmatched. The length of the CDR3 is 17 residues. As DNA, the CDR3 is TGTGCCAGCAGCTTTTGGGACAGGGGGAGGATTTACAATGAGCAGTTCTTC. Translating it yields CASSFWDRGRIYNEQFF.

The chain is built from TRBV30 and TRBJ2-7, with 11 bases that match TRBD1. There are 16 residues in the CDR3. Germline lookup yields CDR1 GTSNPN and CDR2 SVGIG (reference sequence). V was clipped by 0 bases and J by 4 bases; unmatched bases: 8. CDR3 nucleotide sequence: TGTGCCTGGAGTGTACTCGGACAGGGGGCACGTTACGAGCAGTACTTC. This sequence encodes CAWSVLGQGARYEQYF.

The J gene is TRBJ2-6, the V gene TRBV7-9; D might be TRBD1 (5 bases). Trimming left V 1 base short and J 0 bases short, with 16 bases between. The CDR3 covers 19 residues. Germline V gene data show CDR1 as SEHNR and CDR2 as FQNEAQ (reference sequence). The CDR3: CASSLGGGEDPSGANVLTF. The CDR3 DNA reads as TGTGCCAGCAGCTTAGGGGGCGGAGAGGACCCCTCTGGGGCCAACGTCCTGACTTTC.

The V gene is TRBV7-2, the J gene TRBJ2-3; D is unresolved. Trimming cost V 0 bases and J 1 base, with 11 bases left between them. Germline assignment: CDR1 SGHTA and CDR2 FQGNSA. The length of the CDR3 is 16 residues. CDR3 sequence reads: CASSLAPGFGTDTQYF. The CDR3 DNA sequence: TGTGCCAGCAGCTTAGCGCCCGGGTTCGGCACAGATACGCAGTATTTT.

This rearrangement joins TRBV12-3 or TRBV12-4 to TRBJ2-7, with 11 bases lining up with TRBD1. This CDR3 spans 13 amino acids. V lost 6 bases to trimming and J lost 7 bases; unmatched junction nucleotides: 5. DNA of the CDR3: TGTGCCAGCAGCCGGACAGGGGGCGAGGAGCAGTACTTC. The encoded protein is CASSRTGGEEQYF.

The rearrangement uses TRBV21-1 and TRBJ2-7; TRBD2 was called by the table and not checked on the DNA. TRBV21-1 is a pseudogene locus. The CDR3 totals 13 residues. The CDR3 spells CASGIGSGYEQYF. The CDR3, as DNA: TGTGCCAGCGGAATAGGGAGTGGGTACGAGCAGTACTTC.

V and J are TRBV5-8 and TRBJ2-7, with D possibly being TRBD1 (6 bases). CDR3 length: 15 residues. V lost 0 bases to trimming and J lost 0 bases, with 10 bases between them. Germline V gives CDR1 SGHTS, CDR2 YDEGEE. The CDR3 nucleotides read TGTGCCAGCAGCTTGGGGGTGACAGGCTCCTACGAGCAGTACTTC. Translation gives CASSLGVTGSYEQYF.

CDR3 DNA: TGCGCCAGCAGCCAAGAAGGGGCTCTGGGAACAGATACGCAGTATTTT. It codes for CASSQEGALGTDTQYF. The V call is TRBV4-1, the J call TRBJ2-3; D perhaps matches TRBD1 (5 bases). Trimming pared 0 bases from V and 3 bases from J, leaving 13 bases between. This CDR3 is built from 16 residues. Germline V CDR1 and CDR2: MGHRA, YSYEKL.

This chain links TRBV11-2 with TRBJ1-2; no reliable D call. This CDR3 has 15 amino acids. CDR1 and CDR2 (germline): SGHAT, FQNNGV. The ends were cut back, 5 bases at V and 3 bases at J, with 16 bases in the middle. The CDR3: CASSTFVGADYGYTF. In DNA form, the CDR3 reads TGTGCCAGCAGCACTTTTGTAGGAGCGGACTATGGCTACACCTTC. Filled out from reference TRBV11-2 and TRBJ1-2, the complete variable domain reads EAGVAQSPRYKIIEKRQSVAFWCNPISGHATLYWYQQILGQGPKLLIQFQNNGVVDDSQLPKDRFSAERLKGVDSTLKIQPAKLEDSAVYLCASSTFVGADYGYTFGSGTRLTVV.

This clone was recorded only once. The rearrangement uses TRBV3-1 (or the pseudogene TRBV3-2) and TRBJ2-1, with 9 bases matching TRBD2. V shed 1 base and J 6 bases; nucleotides not matched to a gene: 19. This CDR3 contains 20 residues. The V gene's germline CDR1 is LGHDT and CDR2 YNNKEL (reference sequence). This CDR3 is CASSQVRYPRLAESPNEQFF. The CDR3 DNA is TGTGCCAGCAGCCAAGTGAGGTATCCGAGACTAGCGGAATCCCCCAATGAGCAGTTCTTC.

The chain links TRBV6-4 to TRBJ2-3, with D hard to call. CDR3 length: 15 amino acids. The germline V gene encodes CDR1 MRHNA and CDR2 SNTAGT. V shed 2 bases and J shed 0 bases, with 9 bases lying between them. CDR3 DNA sequence: TGTGCCAGCAGTGACGCAGGCGTGAGCACAGATACGCAGTATTTT. Amino acids: CASSDAGVSTDTQYF.

J is TRBJ1-1 and V is TRBV18; D may be TRBD1 (6 bases). Between the trimmed V and J ends, which lost 0 bases and 5 bases, there was a span of 13 bases. The germline CDR1 and CDR2 sequences are KGHSH and LQKENI. This CDR3 region has 15 residues. The CDR3 sequence is CASSPPAGERTEAFF. The CDR3 nucleotides read TGTGCCAGCTCACCACCTGCAGGGGAGAGGACTGAAGCTTTCTTT.

V is TRBV5-1 and J is TRBJ1-1; D ambiguous. CDR1 and CDR2 from the germline V gene are SGHRS and YFSETQ. This CDR3 is built from 16 residues. Trimming took 1 base from V and 0 from J, leaving 13 bases between them. CDR3 protein: CASSLSTPGMNTEAFF. The CDR3 region has the DNA TGCGCCAGCAGCTTGTCCACCCCAGGTATGAACACTGAAGCTTTCTTT.

The CDR3 reads CASSEISGNSYEQYF. The CDR3 coding sequence is TGTGCCAGCAGTGAGATTTCAGGGAACTCCTACGAGCAGTACTTC. The chain couples TRBV2 to TRBJ2-7; possibly TRBD1 for D (5 bases). This CDR3 has 15 residues. The V and J ends lost 3 bases and 0 bases respectively, with 12 bases between them. The germline CDR1 and CDR2 sequences are SNHLY and FYNNEI.

This sequence joins TRBV27 and TRBJ2-3, with 8 bases matching TRBD2. In germline, CDR1 is MNHEY, CDR2 SMNVEV (reference sequence). CDR3 length: 12 amino acids. The junction had 4 bases not matched to a gene; V was cut back by 1 base and J by 13 bases. DNA for the CDR3: TGTGCCAGCAGTTTATTTAGCGGGGTTGAGTATTTT. This sequence encodes CASSLFSGVEYF.

Turning to this clone: This CDR3 is also generated by other DNA sequences in the sample. The chain combines TRBV19 with TRBJ2-1, with D maybe TRBD1 (5 bases). The CDR3 contains 13 residues. V lost 5 bases to trimming and J lost 7 bases, with 12 bases between them. CDR1 LNHDA and CDR2 SQIVND come from the germline V gene (reference sequence). The CDR3 spells CASSPQGYNEQFF. CDR3 nucleotide sequence: TGTGCCAGTAGTCCTCAGGGATATAATGAGCAGTTCTTC.